Below, 21 T cell receptor beta chains from the same sample are listed, as sequenced in a study of T cells in Graves' hyperthyroidism and ophthalmopathy. RNA transcripts were the template for amplifying TCR beta CDR3 regions. An initial round of RT-PCR targeting the TCR CDR3 relied on the HTBI primer set. TCRdb redid the calling of the multiplex PCR reads with MiXCR, one entry per CDR3 protein. In the table there are under 350,000 distinct CDR3 sequences, roughly 21% of which are singletons. Sequencing was performed on blood. These receptors were obtained from a woman in her 50s with Graves' hyperthyroidism.

There are many counts of this clonotype. V gene TRBV6-1 combines with J gene TRBJ1-1; no firm D call. The V and J ends lost 7 bases and 1 base respectively, with 10 bases between them. CDR1 and CDR2 (germline): MNHNS, SASEGT. This CDR3 is built from 13 residues. The CDR3: CASKSGQNTEAFF. The CDR3 DNA follows: TGTGCCAGCAAGTCGGGCCAGAACACTGAAGCTTTCTTT.

This clonotype was recorded a few times. The chain has TRBV9 and TRBJ2-3; D might be TRBD1 or TRBD2, each matching 7 bases. V gave up 4 bases and J gave up 6 bases, with 18 bases separating them. Germline V gene sequence: CDR1 SGDLS, CDR2 YYNGEE. The CDR3 extends over 15 amino acids. The CDR3 region is CASSLGLGGIDTQYF. DNA of the CDR3: TGTGCCAGCAGCCTCGGACTAGGGGGCATTGATACGCAGTATTTT.

The table lists this clonotype with many counts. DNA for the CDR3: TGTGCCTGGAGTCCAGCGGACAGGGTCTATGGCTACACCTTC. It encodes CAWSPADRVYGYTF. This chain connects TRBV30 to TRBJ1-2; 8 bases agree with TRBD1. V dropped 2 bases and J dropped 4; count of bases not matched to a gene: 6. Germline lookup yields CDR1 GTSNPN and CDR2 SVGIG (reference sequence). The CDR3 contains 14 residues.

This sequence joins TRBV4-1 and TRBJ2-4; 8 positions agree with TRBD2. This CDR3 contains 16 residues. Germline V gene data show CDR1 as MGHRA and CDR2 as YSYEKL. With 3 bases clipped from V and 0 bases from J, the junction kept 4 bases outside the gene matches. The CDR3 DNA reads TGCGCCAGCAGCCAGCTCGGGAGGGCAGCCAAAAACATTCAGTACTTC. Its translation is CASSQLGRAAKNIQYF.

This clonotype has a count of ten or more. V usage is TRBV9 and J usage is TRBJ2-6; D is perhaps TRBD1 or TRBD2 (5 bases each). CDR1 SGDLS and CDR2 YYNGEE come from the germline V gene. Trimming left V 4 bases short and J 9 bases short, with 26 bases between. This CDR3 is 18 amino acids long. The CDR3 loop reads CASSWGMGTGSSVNVLTF. In DNA form, the CDR3 reads TGTGCCAGCAGCTGGGGGATGGGCACCGGCTCATCGGTCAACGTCCTGACTTTC.

This clonotype was seen ten or more times. V and J are TRBV20-1 and TRBJ2-7; 9 bases fit TRBD1. The CDR3 extends over 12 amino acids. V trimming: 6 bases; J trimming: 4 bases; junction bases outside the gene matches: 4. Germline V gene lookup returns CDR1 DFQATT and CDR2 SNEGSKA (reference sequence). This CDR3 is CSAQDRGYEQYF. The DNA of the CDR3 is TGCAGTGCACAAGACAGGGGGTACGAGCAGTACTTC.

The rearrangement uses TRBV30 and TRBJ1-5, with TRBD1 as a possible D gene (6 bases). The germline CDR1 and CDR2 sequences are GTSNPN and SVGIG (reference sequence). The CDR3 loop spans 13 amino acids. V was cut by 6 bases and J by 7 bases, with 16 bases left in between. The CDR3 region is CACTGKGSQPQHF. The CDR3 region has the DNA TGTGCCTGCACAGGGAAGGGTAGCCAGCCCCAGCATTTT.

This clonotype was counted ten times or more. The CDR3 reads CASSFSWNEQFF. CDR3 sequence (DNA): TGTGCCAGCAGCTTCTCCTGGAATGAGCAGTTCTTC. J is TRBJ2-1 and V is TRBV11-2; D ambiguous. The CDR3 extends over 12 amino acids. V was trimmed by 3 bases and J by 7 bases, leaving 7 bases between them. CDR1 is SGHAT, CDR2 FQNNGV, per germline.

In its sample, this clonotype was seen a few times. The chain joins TRBV20-1 to TRBJ2-5; 14 bases are shared with TRBD2. With V trimmed by 3 bases and J by 2 bases, 11 bases remained unmatched. The germline gives CDR1 DFQATT, CDR2 SNEGSKA (reference sequence). The CDR3 spans 18 residues. The CDR3 DNA follows: TGCAGTGCTAGGGGGCCGGGACTAGCGGGAGAGCTTCAAGAGACCCAGTACTTC. It translates to CSARGPGLAGELQETQYF.

The table lists this clonotype with many counts. This chain links TRBV11-3 with TRBJ2-3; 10 bases line up with TRBD1. CDR1 and CDR2 (germline): SGHNT, YENEEA. The junction had 9 bases not matched to a gene; V was cut back by 8 bases and J by 4 bases. The CDR3 spans 15 residues. For the CDR3, the DNA is TGTGCCAGCTCAAAATTGGGGACAGGGGCAGATACGCAGTATTTT. This gives the protein CASSKLGTGADTQYF.

The chain combines TRBV10-3 with TRBJ1-2, with 8 bases aligning to TRBD1. The germline gives CDR1 ENHRY, CDR2 SYGVKD. Losses at the gene ends were 4 bases for V and 6 bases for J; bases not matched to a gene: 10. The CDR3 runs 15 residues. In DNA form, the CDR3 reads TGTGCCATCAGTGGGACAGGGCAGGGGTATAATGGCTACACCTTC. Protein product: CAISGTGQGYNGYTF.

This clonotype has only a few counts. The chain is built from TRBV9 and TRBJ2-4, with a weak D call TRBD1 (6 bases). V gave up 2 bases and J gave up 4 bases, with 13 bases separating them. This CDR3 spans 15 amino acids. The V gene's germline CDR1 is SGDLS and CDR2 YYNGEE. This CDR3 is CASSVNGGEKNIQYF. The CDR3 DNA sequence: TGTGCCAGCAGCGTGAATGGGGGCGAGAAAAACATTCAGTACTTC. Full variable domain (remainder filled in from reference TRBV9 and TRBJ2-4): DSGVTQTPKHLITATGQRVTLRCSPRSGDLSVYWYQQSLDQGLQFLIQYYNGEERAKGNILERFSAQQFPDLHSELNLSSLELGDSALYFCASSVNGGEKNIQYFGAGTRLSVL.

This clonotype showed up many times. The V gene is TRBV28, the J gene TRBJ2-7, with TRBD1 identical over 8 bases. The CDR3 length is 13 residues. With 6 bases clipped from V and 2 bases from J, the junction kept 3 bases outside the gene matches. CDR1 MDHEN and CDR2 SYDVKM come from the germline V gene. CDR3 coding DNA: TGTGCCAGCAGAAAACAGGGGGCCTACGAGCAGTACTTC. This codes for CASRKQGAYEQYF. Together with reference TRBV28 and TRBJ2-7, the CDR3 gives the full variable domain: DVKVTQSSRYLVKRTGEKVFLECVQDMDHENMFWYRQDPGLGLRLIYFSYDVKMKEKGDIPEGYSVSREKKERFSLILESASTNQTSMYLCASRKQGAYEQYFGPGTRLTVT.

The table lists this clonotype with many counts. V and J are TRBV20-1 and TRBJ2-2, with 7 nucleotides matching TRBD2. CDR1 and CDR2 (germline): DFQATT, SNEGSKA (reference sequence). J was trimmed by 6 bases and V by 4 bases; bases with no gene match: 5. This CDR3 has 13 amino acids. CDR3 sequence (DNA): TGCAGTGCTACGGGGGGAATCGCCGGGGAGCTGTTTTTT. Translated: CSATGGIAGELFF.

This clonotype was recorded many times. This sequence joins TRBV14 and TRBJ2-7, with 7 bases aligning to TRBD1. The junction had 9 bases not matched to a gene; V was cut back by 1 base and J by 3 bases. The germline gives CDR1 SGHDN, CDR2 FVKESK. The CDR3 has 16 residues. CDR3 DNA: TGTGCCAGCAGCCAAGCACCGGGACAGAGACTCTACGAGCAGTACTTC. This translates into CASSQAPGQRLYEQYF.

In this sample, this clonotype turned up many times. The rearrangement uses TRBV30 and TRBJ2-7; tentatively, D is TRBD2 (5 bases). Germline CDR1 is GTSNPN and CDR2 is SVGIG (reference sequence). The CDR3 is made up of 14 amino acids. Between the trimmed V and J ends, which lost 3 bases and 3 bases, there was a span of 15 bases. CDR3 residues: CAWSWTESSYEQYF. The DNA for the CDR3 is TGTGCCTGGAGCTGGACTGAGAGCAGCTACGAGCAGTACTTC.

The chain employs TRBV28 and TRBJ1-1, with D possibly being TRBD1 (5 bases). The germline CDR1 and CDR2 sequences are MDHEN and SYDVKM. Trimming removed 6 bases at V and 4 bases at J, with 18 bases between. The CDR3 covers 15 residues. In nucleotides, the CDR3 is TGTGCCAGCAGCGATTCGTCGGGGCGCGCCACTGAAGCTTTCTTT. Amino acids: CASSDSSGRATEAFF.

This CDR3 reads CAWLATDSSGNTIYF. Written as DNA, the CDR3 is TGTGCCTGGCTGGCGACAGACTCCTCTGGAAACACCATATATTTT. The genes are TRBV30 and TRBJ1-3, with D possibly being TRBD1 (5 bases). The CDR3 is 15 residues long. Between the trimmed V and J ends, which lost 5 bases and 0 bases, there was a span of 14 bases. Germline CDR1 is GTSNPN and CDR2 is SVGIG (reference sequence).

The chain joins TRBV28 to TRBJ2-6; D is perhaps TRBD2 (6 bases). V was pared by 6 bases and J by 0 bases, with 18 bases between. The CDR3 contains 18 residues. Germline CDR1 MDHEN, CDR2 SYDVKM. Written as DNA, the CDR3 is TGTGCCAGCAGACCCCGCGGCGGGGCTGCCTCTGGGGCCAACGTCCTGACTTTC. Translated, it gives CASRPRGGAASGANVLTF.

V is TRBV12-3 or TRBV12-4 and J is TRBJ2-7; 7 bases align to TRBD1. This CDR3 region has 14 residues. Trimming removed 6 bases from V and 7 bases from J; junction bases left unmatched: 12. CDR3 DNA: TGTGCCAGCAGGCCCCGGAGCACCAGGGGGGAGCAGTACTTC. This gives the protein CASRPRSTRGEQYF.

This clonotype has ten or more counts. V is TRBV28 and J is TRBJ2-7; D uncertain. The CDR3 is made up of 11 amino acids. Trimming cost V 6 bases and J 7 bases, with 10 bases left between them. Germline CDR1 and CDR2: MDHEN and SYDVKM. CDR3 sequence reads: CASSLQREQYF. As DNA, the CDR3 is TGTGCCAGCAGCCTACAAAGGGAGCAGTACTTC.